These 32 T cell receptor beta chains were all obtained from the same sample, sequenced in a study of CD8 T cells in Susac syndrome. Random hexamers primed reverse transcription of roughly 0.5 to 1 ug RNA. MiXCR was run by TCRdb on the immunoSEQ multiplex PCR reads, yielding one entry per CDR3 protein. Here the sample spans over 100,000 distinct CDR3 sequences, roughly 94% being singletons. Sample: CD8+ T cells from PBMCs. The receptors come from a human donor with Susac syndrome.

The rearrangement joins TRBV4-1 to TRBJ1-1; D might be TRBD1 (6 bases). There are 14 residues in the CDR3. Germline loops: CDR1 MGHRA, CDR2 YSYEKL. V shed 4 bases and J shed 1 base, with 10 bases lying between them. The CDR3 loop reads CASSPWGANTEAFF. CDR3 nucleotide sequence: TGCGCCAGCAGCCCGTGGGGGGCGAACACTGAAGCTTTCTTT.

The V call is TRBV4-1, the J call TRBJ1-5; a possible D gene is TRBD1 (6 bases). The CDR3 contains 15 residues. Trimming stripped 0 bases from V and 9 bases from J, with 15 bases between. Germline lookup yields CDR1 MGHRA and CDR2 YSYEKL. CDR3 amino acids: CASSQERTDPGPQHF. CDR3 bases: TGCGCCAGCAGCCAAGAACGGACAGATCCGGGGCCCCAGCATTTT.

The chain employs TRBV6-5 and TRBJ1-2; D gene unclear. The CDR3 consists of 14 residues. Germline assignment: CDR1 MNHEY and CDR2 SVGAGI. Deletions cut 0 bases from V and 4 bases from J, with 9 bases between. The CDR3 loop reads CASSYSRASYGYTF. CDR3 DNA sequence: TGTGCCAGCAGTTACTCGAGAGCCTCCTATGGCTACACCTTC.

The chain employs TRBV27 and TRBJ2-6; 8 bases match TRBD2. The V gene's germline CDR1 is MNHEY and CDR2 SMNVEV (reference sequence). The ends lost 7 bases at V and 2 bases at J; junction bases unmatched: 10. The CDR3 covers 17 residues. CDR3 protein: CASTPRAGGAGANVLTF. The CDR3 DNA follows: TGTGCCAGCACCCCTCGGGCGGGGGGCGCTGGGGCCAACGTCCTGACTTTC.

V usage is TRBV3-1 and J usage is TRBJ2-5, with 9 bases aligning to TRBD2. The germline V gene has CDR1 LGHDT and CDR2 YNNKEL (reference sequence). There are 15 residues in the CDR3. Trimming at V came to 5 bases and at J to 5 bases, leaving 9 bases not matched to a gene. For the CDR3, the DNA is TGTGCCAGCAGCACCGAGCGGGGGGCCTACGAGACCCAGTACTTC. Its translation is CASSTERGAYETQYF.

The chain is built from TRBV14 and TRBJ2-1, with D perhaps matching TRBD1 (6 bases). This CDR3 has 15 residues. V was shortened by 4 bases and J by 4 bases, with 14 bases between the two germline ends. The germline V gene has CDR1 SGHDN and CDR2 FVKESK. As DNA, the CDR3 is TGTGCCAGCAGCCTATCCTGGACAGTATACAATGAGCAGTTCTTC. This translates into CASSLSWTVYNEQFF.

This CDR3 reads CSGPFGAFF. The CDR3 region has the DNA TGCAGCGGGCCTTTCGGAGCTTTCTTT. This sequence joins TRBV29-1 and TRBJ1-1; D is unclear. The CDR3 has 9 amino acids. The V gene lost 7 bases and the J gene lost 10 bases, with 10 bases spanning the gap. Germline-derived CDR1 and CDR2 are SQVTM and ANQGSEA. Filled out from reference TRBV29-1 and TRBJ1-1, the complete variable domain reads SAVISQKPSRDICQRGTSLTIQCQVDSQVTMMFWYRQQPGQSLTLIATANQGSEATYESGFVIDKFPISRPNLTFSTLTVSNMSPEDSSIYLCSGPFGAFFGQGTRLTVV.

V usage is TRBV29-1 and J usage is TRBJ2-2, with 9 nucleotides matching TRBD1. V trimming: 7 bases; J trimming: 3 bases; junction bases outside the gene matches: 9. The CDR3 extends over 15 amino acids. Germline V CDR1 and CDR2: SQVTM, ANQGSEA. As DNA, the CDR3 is TGCAGCGCGAGGGACAGGGAGGAGGACACCGGGGAGCTGTTTTTT. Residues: CSARDREEDTGELFF.

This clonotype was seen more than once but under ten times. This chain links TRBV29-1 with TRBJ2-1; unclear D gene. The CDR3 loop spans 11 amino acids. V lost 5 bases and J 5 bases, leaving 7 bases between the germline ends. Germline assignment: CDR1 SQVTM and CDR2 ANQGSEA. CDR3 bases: TGCAGCGTTCGTCAGAACAATGAGCAGTTCTTC. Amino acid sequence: CSVRQNNEQFF.

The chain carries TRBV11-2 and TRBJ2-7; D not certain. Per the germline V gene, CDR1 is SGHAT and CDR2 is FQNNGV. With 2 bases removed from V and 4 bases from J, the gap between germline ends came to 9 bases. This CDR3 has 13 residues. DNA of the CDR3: TGTGCCAGCAGCTTAAATTCCGGATACGAGCAGTACTTC. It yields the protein CASSLNSGYEQYF.

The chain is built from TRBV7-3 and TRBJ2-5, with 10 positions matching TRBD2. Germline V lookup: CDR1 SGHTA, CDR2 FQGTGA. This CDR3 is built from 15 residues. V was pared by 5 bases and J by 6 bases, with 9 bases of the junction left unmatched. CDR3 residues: CASSPYGTSVKTQYF. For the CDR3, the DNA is TGTGCCAGCAGCCCCTACGGGACTAGCGTTAAGACCCAGTACTTC.

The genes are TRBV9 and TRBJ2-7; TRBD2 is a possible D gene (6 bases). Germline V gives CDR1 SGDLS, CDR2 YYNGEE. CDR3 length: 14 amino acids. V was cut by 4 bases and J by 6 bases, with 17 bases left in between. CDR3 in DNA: TGTGCCAGCAGCCTTGGGACTTTGAATAGCGAGCAGTACTTC. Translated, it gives CASSLGTLNSEQYF.

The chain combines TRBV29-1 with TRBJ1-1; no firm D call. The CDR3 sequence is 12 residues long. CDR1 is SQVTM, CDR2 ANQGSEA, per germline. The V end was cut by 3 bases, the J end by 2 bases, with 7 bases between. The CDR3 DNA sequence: TGCAGCGTTGAGCAGTCAAACACTGAAGCTTTCTTT. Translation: CSVEQSNTEAFF.

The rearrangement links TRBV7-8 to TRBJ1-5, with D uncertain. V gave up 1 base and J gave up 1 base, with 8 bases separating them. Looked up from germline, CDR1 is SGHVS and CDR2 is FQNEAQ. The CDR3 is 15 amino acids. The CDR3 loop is CASSLERLSNQPQHF. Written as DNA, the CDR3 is TGTGCCAGCAGCTTAGAACGGTTGAGCAATCAGCCCCAGCATTTT.

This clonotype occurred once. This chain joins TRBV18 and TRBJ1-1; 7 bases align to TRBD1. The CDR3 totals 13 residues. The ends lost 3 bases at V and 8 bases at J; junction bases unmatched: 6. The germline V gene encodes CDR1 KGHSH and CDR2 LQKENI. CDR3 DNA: TGTGCCAGCTCACCTGGACAGGCCGCCGAAGCTTTCTTT. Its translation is CASSPGQAAEAFF. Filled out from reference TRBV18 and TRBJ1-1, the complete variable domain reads NAGVMQNPRHLVRRRGQEARLRCSPMKGHSHVYWYRQLPEEGLKFMVYLQKENIIDESGMPKERFSAEFPKEGPSILRIQQVVRGDSAAYFCASSPGQAAEAFFGQGTRLTVV.

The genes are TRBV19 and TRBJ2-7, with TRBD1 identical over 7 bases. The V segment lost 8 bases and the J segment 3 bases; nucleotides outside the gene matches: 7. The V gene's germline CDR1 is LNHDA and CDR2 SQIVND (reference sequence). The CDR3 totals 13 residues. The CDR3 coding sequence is TGTGCCAGTCTCGACGGGGACAGCTACGAGCAGTACTTC. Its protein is CASLDGDSYEQYF. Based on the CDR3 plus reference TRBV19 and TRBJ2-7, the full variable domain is DGGITQSPKYLFRKEGQNVTLSCEQNLNHDAMYWYRQDPGQGLRLIYYSQIVNDFQKGDIAEGYSVSREKKESFPLTVTSAQKNPTAFYLCASLDGDSYEQYFGPGTRLTVT.

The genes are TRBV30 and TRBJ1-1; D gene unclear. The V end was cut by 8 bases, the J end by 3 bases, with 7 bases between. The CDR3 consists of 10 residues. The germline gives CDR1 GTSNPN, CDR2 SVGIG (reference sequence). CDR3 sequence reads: CADQDTEAFF. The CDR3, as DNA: TGTGCCGACCAGGACACTGAAGCTTTCTTT.

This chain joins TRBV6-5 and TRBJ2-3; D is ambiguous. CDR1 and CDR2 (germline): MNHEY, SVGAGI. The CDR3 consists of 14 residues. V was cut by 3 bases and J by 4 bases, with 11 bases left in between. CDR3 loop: CASSYASSSDTQYF. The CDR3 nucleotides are TGTGCCAGCAGTTATGCCAGCTCGTCAGATACGCAGTATTTT.

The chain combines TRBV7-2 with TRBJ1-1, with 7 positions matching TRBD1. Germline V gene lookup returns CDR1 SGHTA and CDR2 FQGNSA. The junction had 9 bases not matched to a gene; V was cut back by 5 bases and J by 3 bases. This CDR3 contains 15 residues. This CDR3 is CASSLRTGEDTEAFF. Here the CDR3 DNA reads TGTGCCAGCAGCCTAAGAACAGGGGAAGACACTGAAGCTTTCTTT. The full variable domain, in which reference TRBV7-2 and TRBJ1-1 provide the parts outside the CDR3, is GAGVSQSPSNKVTEKGKDVELRCDPISGHTALYWYRQSLGQGLEFLIYFQGNSAPDKSGLPSDRFSAERTGGSVSTLTIQRTQQEDSAVYLCASSLRTGEDTEAFFGQGTRLTVV.

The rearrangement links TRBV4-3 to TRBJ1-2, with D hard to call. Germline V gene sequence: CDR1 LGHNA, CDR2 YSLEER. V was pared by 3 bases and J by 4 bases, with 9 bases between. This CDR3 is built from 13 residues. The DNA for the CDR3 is TGCGCCAGCAGCCAGGACTCTGGCTATGGCTACACCTTC. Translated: CASSQDSGYGYTF.

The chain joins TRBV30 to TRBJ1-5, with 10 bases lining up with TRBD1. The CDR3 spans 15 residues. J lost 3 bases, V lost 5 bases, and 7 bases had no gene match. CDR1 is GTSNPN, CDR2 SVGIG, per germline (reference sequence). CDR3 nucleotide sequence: TGTGCCTGGGCCGAGGGACAGGGGAACAATCAGCCCCAGCATTTT. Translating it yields CAWAEGQGNNQPQHF.

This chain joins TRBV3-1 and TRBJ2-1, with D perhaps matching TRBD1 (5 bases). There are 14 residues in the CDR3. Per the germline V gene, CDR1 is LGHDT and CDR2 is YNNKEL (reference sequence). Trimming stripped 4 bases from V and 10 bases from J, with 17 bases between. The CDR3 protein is CASSPIQGFGEQFF. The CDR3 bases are TGTGCCAGCAGCCCCATTCAGGGTTTCGGCGAGCAGTTCTTC.

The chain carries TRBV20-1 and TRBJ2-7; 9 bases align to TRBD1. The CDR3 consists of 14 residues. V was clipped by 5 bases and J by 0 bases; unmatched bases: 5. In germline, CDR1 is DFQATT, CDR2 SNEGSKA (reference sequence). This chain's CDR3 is CSAGGTGSSYEQYF. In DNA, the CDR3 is TGCAGTGCTGGGGGGACAGGGAGCTCCTACGAGCAGTACTTC.

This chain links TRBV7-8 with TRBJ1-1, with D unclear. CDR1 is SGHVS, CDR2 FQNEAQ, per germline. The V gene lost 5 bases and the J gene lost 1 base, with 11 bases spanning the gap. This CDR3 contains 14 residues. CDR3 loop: CASSMVSPNTEAFF. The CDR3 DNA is TGTGCCAGCAGCATGGTATCACCGAACACTGAAGCTTTCTTT.

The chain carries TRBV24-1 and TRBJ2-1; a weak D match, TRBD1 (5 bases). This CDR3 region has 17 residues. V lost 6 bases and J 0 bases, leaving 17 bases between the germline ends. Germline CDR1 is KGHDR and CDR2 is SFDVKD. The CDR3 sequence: CATSRTPTTSSYNEQFF. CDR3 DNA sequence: TGTGCCACCAGTCGGACACCTACCACAAGCTCCTACAATGAGCAGTTCTTC.

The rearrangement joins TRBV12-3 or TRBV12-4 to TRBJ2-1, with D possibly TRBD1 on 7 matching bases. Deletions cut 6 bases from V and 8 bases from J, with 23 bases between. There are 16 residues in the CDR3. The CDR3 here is CASRAGGLWAGDEQFF. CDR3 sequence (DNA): TGTGCCAGCAGGGCAGGGGGGCTATGGGCAGGGGATGAGCAGTTCTTC.

The CDR3 region is CASSLGTLNQPQHF. CDR3 coding DNA: TGTGCCAGCAGCCTCGGGACGTTAAATCAGCCCCAGCATTTT. The chain recombines TRBV7-9 with TRBJ1-5, with D maybe TRBD1 (5 bases). V lost 5 bases to trimming and J lost 4 bases, with 12 bases between them. This CDR3 has 14 amino acids. From germline, CDR1 is SEHNR and CDR2 FQNEAQ (reference sequence).

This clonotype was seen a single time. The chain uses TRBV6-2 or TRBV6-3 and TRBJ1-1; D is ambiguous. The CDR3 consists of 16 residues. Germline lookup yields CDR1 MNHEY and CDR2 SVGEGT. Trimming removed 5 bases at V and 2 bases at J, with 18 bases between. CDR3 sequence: CASSKRRYSVNTEAFF. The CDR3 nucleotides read TGTGCCAGCAGTAAAAGGCGATACAGCGTAAACACTGAAGCTTTCTTT.

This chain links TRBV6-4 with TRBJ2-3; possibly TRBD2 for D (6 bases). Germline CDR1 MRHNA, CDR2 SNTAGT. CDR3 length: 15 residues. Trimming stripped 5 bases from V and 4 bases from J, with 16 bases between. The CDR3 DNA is TGTGCCAGCAGTTCAACCGCCGGCGGGGCAGATACGCAGTATTTT. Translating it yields CASSSTAGGADTQYF.

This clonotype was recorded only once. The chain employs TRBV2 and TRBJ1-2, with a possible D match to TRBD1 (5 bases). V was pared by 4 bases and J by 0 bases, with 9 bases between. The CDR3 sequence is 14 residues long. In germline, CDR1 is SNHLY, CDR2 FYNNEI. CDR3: CASSGDGANYGYTF. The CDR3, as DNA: TGTGCCAGCAGTGGGGACGGAGCTAACTATGGCTACACCTTC.

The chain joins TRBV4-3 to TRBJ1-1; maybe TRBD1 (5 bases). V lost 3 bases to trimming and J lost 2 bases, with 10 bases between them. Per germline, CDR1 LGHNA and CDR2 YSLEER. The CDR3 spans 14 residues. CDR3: CASSQAQGNTEAFF. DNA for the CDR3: TGCGCCAGCAGCCAGGCCCAGGGAAACACTGAAGCTTTCTTT.

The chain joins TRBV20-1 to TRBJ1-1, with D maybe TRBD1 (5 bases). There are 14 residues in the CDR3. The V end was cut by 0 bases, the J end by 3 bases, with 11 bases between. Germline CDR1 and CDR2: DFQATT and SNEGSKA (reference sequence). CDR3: CSARDLSGHTEAFF. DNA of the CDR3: TGCAGTGCTAGAGATCTCTCGGGGCACACTGAAGCTTTCTTT.